A single sample gave rise to the 14 T cell receptor beta chains below, sequenced in a study of T cells in Graves' hyperthyroidism and ophthalmopathy. Amplification targeted TCR beta CDR3 regions from RNA transcripts. HTBI primers were used for first-round RT-PCR of the TCR CDR3. TCRdb passed the multiplex PCR reads through MiXCR, listing each CDR3 protein once. This sample has 550,000 to 850,000 distinct CDR3 sequences, with 18% found just once. Material: blood. The receptor source for this set is a woman aged 50 to 65 with Graves' hyperthyroidism that later progressed to Graves' ophthalmopathy.

The chain is built from TRBV7-9 and TRBJ1-5; D is unclear. This CDR3 has 19 residues. V lost 4 bases and J lost 7, with 29 bases in between. Germline V gene data show CDR1 as SEHNR and CDR2 as FQNEAQ (reference sequence). The CDR3 DNA reads TGTGCCAGCAGCTCTACCACCTCTTTCCACCGTTCCCGAGGGCAGCCCCAGCATTTT. Amino acid sequence: CASSSTTSFHRSRGQPQHF.

J is TRBJ1-5 and V is TRBV6-5; D is ambiguous. V lost 0 bases and J lost 9, with 6 bases in between. This CDR3 comprises 12 residues. CDR1 and CDR2 from the germline V gene are MNHEY and SVGAGI. CDR3 sequence (DNA): TGTGCCAGCAGTTACTCGTTACTGCCCCAGCATTTT. Protein product: CASSYSLLPQHF.

This chain connects TRBV6-5 to TRBJ1-3; no definite D call. The germline V gene encodes CDR1 MNHEY and CDR2 SVGAGI. The length of the CDR3 is 16 residues. V dropped 4 bases and J dropped 4 bases, with 17 bases sitting between them. The CDR3 sequence: CASSSPPRAEGNTIYF. CDR3 in DNA: TGTGCCAGCAGTTCTCCCCCTCGGGCCGAGGGAAACACCATATATTTT.

The chain is built from TRBV7-2 and TRBJ1-2; 7 nucleotides match TRBD1. V lost 3 bases, J lost 3 bases, and 10 bases stayed unmatched. The CDR3 is 16 amino acids. Germline assignment: CDR1 SGHTA and CDR2 FQGNSA. CDR3 loop: CASSFSIWDRDYGYTF. CDR3 DNA sequence: TGTGCCAGCAGCTTTAGCATTTGGGACAGAGACTATGGCTACACCTTC.

This chain links TRBV27 with TRBJ2-7; 10 bases line up with TRBD2. Germline lookup yields CDR1 MNHEY and CDR2 SMNVEV (reference sequence). J was trimmed by 4 bases and V by 5 bases; bases with no gene match: 5. The length of the CDR3 is 14 residues. CDR3 sequence: CASSPGLAHYEQYF. CDR3 nucleotides: TGTGCCAGCAGTCCGGGACTAGCGCATTACGAGCAGTACTTC.

The chain uses TRBV7-9 and TRBJ1-2; TRBD1 is a possible D gene (6 bases). The CDR3 is 14 amino acids. The V gene's germline CDR1 is SEHNR and CDR2 FQNEAQ (reference sequence). The ends were cut back, 5 bases at V and 10 bases at J, with 20 bases in the middle. The CDR3 here is CASSHSGGQRNYTF. The CDR3 DNA is TGTGCCAGCAGCCATAGTGGGGGGCAGAGGAACTACACCTTC.

This clonotype showed up just a few times. The rearrangement uses TRBV29-1 and TRBJ1-1; D remains ambiguous. CDR1 and CDR2 from the germline V gene are SQVTM and ANQGSEA. This CDR3 spans 14 amino acids. The V and J ends lost 1 base and 4 bases respectively, with 13 bases between them. The CDR3 sequence is CSVEVSSEGTEAFF. For the CDR3, the DNA is TGCAGCGTTGAAGTGTCGTCCGAGGGCACTGAAGCTTTCTTT.

This clonotype turned up a few times. The V gene is TRBV11-2, the J gene TRBJ1-5, with D unclear. Trimming shortened V by 4 bases and J by 11 bases, and 12 bases separated the two germline ends. CDR1 SGHAT and CDR2 FQNNGV come from the germline V gene. This CDR3 spans 12 amino acids. The CDR3 bases are TGTGCCAGCAGCTCCCCCTCCATGGCCCAGCATTTT. Protein product: CASSSPSMAQHF. Variable domain in full (rest from reference TRBV11-2 and TRBJ1-5): EAGVAQSPRYKIIEKRQSVAFWCNPISGHATLYWYQQILGQGPKLLIQFQNNGVVDDSQLPKDRFSAERLKGVDSTLKIQPAKLEDSAVYLCASSSPSMAQHFGDGTRLSIL.

Many counts were recorded for this clonotype. The gene calls are TRBV20-1 and TRBJ2-1; D ambiguous. CDR1 is DFQATT and CDR2 is SNEGSKA in the germline V gene (reference sequence). There are 12 residues in the CDR3. V was clipped by 1 base and J by 6 bases, with 7 bases between them. For the CDR3, the DNA is TGCAGTGCTAGAGTAGTGTCCAATGAGCAGTTCTTC. Protein product: CSARVVSNEQFF.

This clonotype was seen many times. The chain carries TRBV11-2 and TRBJ1-1; 8 nucleotides match TRBD1. The CDR3 is 15 amino acids. Germline V gives CDR1 SGHAT, CDR2 FQNNGV. J was trimmed by 1 base and V by 3 bases; bases with no gene match: 4. The CDR3 loop is CASSFLDRANTEAFF. As DNA, the CDR3 is TGTGCCAGCAGCTTCCTGGACAGGGCGAACACTGAAGCTTTCTTT.

The chain recombines TRBV12-5 with TRBJ2-5, with D unresolved. Germline V gene lookup returns CDR1 LGHNT and CDR2 FRNRAP. CDR3 length equals 13 residues. V was shortened by 6 bases and J by 5 bases, with 13 bases between the two germline ends. This CDR3 is CASGDGEEETQYF. The CDR3, as DNA: TGTGCTAGTGGGGATGGCGAGGAGGAGACCCAGTACTTC.

This clonotype was detected many times. This chain connects TRBV20-1 to TRBJ1-5; D unresolved. CDR1 and CDR2 from the germline V gene are DFQATT and SNEGSKA (reference sequence). V lost 2 bases and J 3 bases, leaving 11 bases between the germline ends. CDR3 length equals 14 residues. The CDR3 DNA follows: TGCAGTGCTAGACCCAGACGCGACAATCAGCCCCAGCATTTT. Translated, it gives CSARPRRDNQPQHF.

This clonotype occurred a few times. The DNA of the CDR3 is TGTGCCAGCAGTTACGGTCCCCCAGGAGGCGAGCAGTACTTC. Amino acid sequence: CASSYGPPGGEQYF. This chain joins TRBV6-5 and TRBJ2-7; tentative D call: TRBD2 (5 bases). Germline CDR1 is MNHEY and CDR2 is SVGAGI. V was shortened by 2 bases and J by 6 bases, with 14 bases between the two germline ends. The CDR3 is made up of 14 amino acids.

This clonotype was counted many times. J is TRBJ2-1 and V is TRBV11-3; 10 positions match TRBD2. Germline V gene lookup returns CDR1 SGHNT and CDR2 YENEEA. The CDR3 has 17 amino acids. With V trimmed by 5 bases and J by 5 bases, 12 bases remained unmatched. Here the CDR3 DNA reads TGTGCCAGCAGCCCAGCGGGGGGGCCTGATGGGCACAATGAGCAGTTCTTC. Its protein product is CASSPAGGPDGHNEQFF.